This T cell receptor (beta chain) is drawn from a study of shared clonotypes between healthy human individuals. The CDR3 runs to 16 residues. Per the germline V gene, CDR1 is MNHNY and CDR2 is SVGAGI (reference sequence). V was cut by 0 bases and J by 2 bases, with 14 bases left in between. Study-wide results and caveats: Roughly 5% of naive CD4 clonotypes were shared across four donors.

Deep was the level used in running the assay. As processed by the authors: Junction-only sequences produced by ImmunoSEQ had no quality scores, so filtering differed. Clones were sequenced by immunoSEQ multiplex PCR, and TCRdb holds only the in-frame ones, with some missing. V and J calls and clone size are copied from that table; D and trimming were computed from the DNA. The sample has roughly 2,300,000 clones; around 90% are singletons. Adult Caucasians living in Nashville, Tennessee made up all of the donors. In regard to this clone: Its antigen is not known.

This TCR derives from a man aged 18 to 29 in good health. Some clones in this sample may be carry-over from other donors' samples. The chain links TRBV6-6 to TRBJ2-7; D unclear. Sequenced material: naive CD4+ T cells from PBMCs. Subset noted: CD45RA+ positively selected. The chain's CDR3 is CASSYSTRENTYEQYF. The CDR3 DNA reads TGTGCCAGCAGTTACTCGACGCGCGAGAATACCTACGAGCAGTACTTC.